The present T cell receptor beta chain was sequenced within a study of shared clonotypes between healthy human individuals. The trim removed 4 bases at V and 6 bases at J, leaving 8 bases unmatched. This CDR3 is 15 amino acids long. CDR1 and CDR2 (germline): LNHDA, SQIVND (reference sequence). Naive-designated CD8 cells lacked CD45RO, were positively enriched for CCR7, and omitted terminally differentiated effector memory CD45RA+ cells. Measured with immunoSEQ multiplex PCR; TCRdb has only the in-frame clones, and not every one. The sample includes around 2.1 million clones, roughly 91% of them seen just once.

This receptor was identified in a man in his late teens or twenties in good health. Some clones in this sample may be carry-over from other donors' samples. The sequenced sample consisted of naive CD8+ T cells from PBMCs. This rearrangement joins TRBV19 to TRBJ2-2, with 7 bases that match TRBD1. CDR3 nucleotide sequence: TGTGCCAGTAGTACCCGGGACAGCCGCGCCGGGGAGCTGTTTTTT. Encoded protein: CASSTRDSRAGELFF.